This T cell receptor (beta chain) was sequenced in a study of spatial heterogeneity in lung cancer. TCRdb processed the 5' RACE reads anew with MiXCR; each CDR3 protein has one entry. The sample lists some 110,000 distinct CDR3 sequences; 12% were seen once. The germline gives CDR1 WNHNN, CDR2 SYGVQD (reference sequence). V was clipped by 0 bases and J by 1 base; unmatched bases: 4. This CDR3 has 17 amino acids. Described time point: blood at routine non-recurrence follow-up after resection. Whole RNA came from tumor, nontumor lung or frozen PBMC and was sequenced without being sorted. The clonotype was recovered from a male donor with early-stage non-small cell lung cancer. The chain joins TRBV10-1 to TRBJ2-3; the match to TRBD2 covers 10 bases. The sequenced sample was PBMCs, obtained at follow-up. CDR3 protein: CASSESTSGERTDTQYF. The CDR3 DNA follows: TGCGCCAGCAGTGAGTCAACTAGCGGGGAGCGCACAGATACGCAGTATTTT.